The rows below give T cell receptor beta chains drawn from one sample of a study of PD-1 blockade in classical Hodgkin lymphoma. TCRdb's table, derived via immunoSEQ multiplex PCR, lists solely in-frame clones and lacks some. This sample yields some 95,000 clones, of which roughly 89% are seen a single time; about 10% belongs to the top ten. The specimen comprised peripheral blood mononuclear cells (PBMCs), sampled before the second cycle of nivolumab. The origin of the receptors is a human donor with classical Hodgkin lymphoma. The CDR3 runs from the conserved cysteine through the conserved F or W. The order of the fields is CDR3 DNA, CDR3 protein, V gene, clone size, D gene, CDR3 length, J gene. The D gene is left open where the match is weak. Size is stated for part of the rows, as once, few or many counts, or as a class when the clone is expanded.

cdr3_nt: TGTGCCAGCAGTTACTCTCGAGGCCACGAGCAGTACTTC; cdr3_aa: CASSYSRGHEQYF; v_call: TRBV6-5; clone_size: .; d_call: .; cdr3_length: 13; j_call: TRBJ2-7
cdr3_nt: TGTGCCAGCAGCTTAACGGCGGGGGGATGGGAGACCCAGTACTTC; cdr3_aa: CASSLTAGGWETQYF; v_call: TRBV7-6; clone_size: .; d_call: TRBD2; cdr3_length: 15; j_call: TRBJ2-5
cdr3_nt: TGTGCCAGCAGCTCAGACCGGGGGGCGATCGAAAACATTCAGTACTTC; cdr3_aa: CASSSDRGAIENIQYF; v_call: TRBV5-4; clone_size: .; d_call: .; cdr3_length: 16; j_call: TRBJ2-4
cdr3_nt: TGTGCCAGCGGTCACTTAGGGGGGGACACAGATACGCAGTATTTT; cdr3_aa: CASGHLGGDTDTQYF; v_call: TRBV9; clone_size: .; d_call: .; cdr3_length: 15; j_call: TRBJ2-3
cdr3_nt: TGTGCCAGCAGCGTAGCTACTGCGGGAGGGCTGAGGAATGAGCAGTTCTTC; cdr3_aa: CASSVATAGGLRNEQFF; v_call: TRBV9; clone_size: .; d_call: TRBD2; cdr3_length: 17; j_call: TRBJ2-1
cdr3_nt: TGTGCCAGCACCTACAGGGGGGAGTACGAGCAGTACTTC; cdr3_aa: CASTYRGEYEQYF; v_call: TRBV6-6; clone_size: .; d_call: TRBD1; cdr3_length: 13; j_call: TRBJ2-7
cdr3_nt: TGTGCCAGCAGCGTAGCCCAAGTCGACAGGAGCGGTGGCTACACCTTC; cdr3_aa: CASSVAQVDRSGGYTF; v_call: TRBV9; clone_size: .; d_call: .; cdr3_length: 16; j_call: TRBJ1-2
cdr3_nt: TGTGCCAGTAGTGTGGGGACTAGCGTAAACACAGATACGCAGTATTTT; cdr3_aa: CASSVGTSVNTDTQYF; v_call: TRBV19; clone_size: .; d_call: TRBD2; cdr3_length: 16; j_call: TRBJ2-3
cdr3_nt: TGTGCCAGCGCACGCCAGGGGGAAGAGACCCAGTACTTC; cdr3_aa: CASARQGEETQYF; v_call: TRBV2; clone_size: .; d_call: TRBD1; cdr3_length: 13; j_call: TRBJ2-5
cdr3_nt: TGTGCCAGCAGTGATCCGGGACTAGCGGGAGACGAGCAGTACTTC; cdr3_aa: CASSDPGLAGDEQYF; v_call: TRBV28; clone_size: .; d_call: TRBD2; cdr3_length: 15; j_call: TRBJ2-7
cdr3_nt: TGTGCCAGCAGCTTGAATTTTGGACTAGCGGGAGGCGACGAGCAGTACTTC; cdr3_aa: CASSLNFGLAGGDEQYF; v_call: TRBV5-6; clone_size: once; d_call: TRBD2; cdr3_length: 17; j_call: TRBJ2-7
cdr3_nt: TGTGCCAGCAGTTTGCTTGGCGGGAGTCACGAGCAGTACTTC; cdr3_aa: CASSLLGGSHEQYF; v_call: TRBV27; clone_size: .; d_call: TRBD2; cdr3_length: 14; j_call: TRBJ2-7
cdr3_nt: TGTGCCAGCAGTTTATACCAAGAGACCCAGTACTTC; cdr3_aa: CASSLYQETQYF; v_call: TRBV27; clone_size: .; d_call: .; cdr3_length: 12; j_call: TRBJ2-5
cdr3_nt: TGTGCCATCACTCCGGGACTAGTGGGCGAGCAGTTCTTC; cdr3_aa: CAITPGLVGEQFF; v_call: TRBV10-3; clone_size: .; d_call: TRBD2; cdr3_length: 13; j_call: TRBJ2-1
cdr3_nt: TGCGCCAGCCGGCTAACCCCCCAAGAGACCCAGTACTTC; cdr3_aa: CASRLTPQETQYF; v_call: TRBV5-1; clone_size: few; d_call: .; cdr3_length: 13; j_call: TRBJ2-5
cdr3_nt: TGTGCCAGCACCCCGGGACTAGCGGGGGGGCCGTACAATGAGCAGTTCTTC; cdr3_aa: CASTPGLAGGPYNEQFF; v_call: TRBV7-6; clone_size: .; d_call: TRBD2; cdr3_length: 17; j_call: TRBJ2-1
cdr3_nt: TGTGCCAGCAGCCAAGGGGGGGGTTACGAGCAGTACTTC; cdr3_aa: CASSQGGGYEQYF; v_call: TRBV4-2; clone_size: .; d_call: TRBD2; cdr3_length: 13; j_call: TRBJ2-7
cdr3_nt: TGTGCCAGCAGCTGGTCAGGGTACGAGCAGTACTTC; cdr3_aa: CASSWSGYEQYF; v_call: TRBV28; clone_size: .; d_call: .; cdr3_length: 12; j_call: TRBJ2-7
cdr3_nt: TGTGCCAGCAGCCTCCTAGCGGTGTTGAACACCGGGGAGCTGTTTTTT; cdr3_aa: CASSLLAVLNTGELFF; v_call: TRBV13; clone_size: .; d_call: TRBD2; cdr3_length: 16; j_call: TRBJ2-2
cdr3_nt: TGTGCCAGCAGCGCTTACACCGGGGAGCTGTTTTTT; cdr3_aa: CASSAYTGELFF; v_call: TRBV9; clone_size: .; d_call: .; cdr3_length: 12; j_call: TRBJ2-2
cdr3_nt: TGTGCCAGCAGTACCCAGGGGTTTGGGACCCAGTACTTC; cdr3_aa: CASSTQGFGTQYF; v_call: TRBV28; clone_size: .; d_call: .; cdr3_length: 13; j_call: TRBJ2-5
cdr3_nt: TGTGCCAGCCGCCCGGGGGGCTCCTACAATGAGCAGTTCTTC; cdr3_aa: CASRPGGSYNEQFF; v_call: TRBV4-2; clone_size: .; d_call: TRBD2; cdr3_length: 14; j_call: TRBJ2-1
cdr3_nt: TGCGCCAGCAGGAAAACAGGGGGCAGTGGGAACACTGAAGCTTTCTTT; cdr3_aa: CASRKTGGSGNTEAFF; v_call: TRBV10-2; clone_size: .; d_call: TRBD1; cdr3_length: 16; j_call: TRBJ1-1
cdr3_nt: TGTGCCAGCAGCTTAGCTAGCGGGTCTCCGTTAGGCGAGCAGTACTTC; cdr3_aa: CASSLASGSPLGEQYF; v_call: TRBV7-6; clone_size: .; d_call: TRBD2; cdr3_length: 16; j_call: TRBJ2-7
cdr3_nt: TGTGCCAGCAGCGTAGCTGGGGGAATTAGCGGGGGGCCATACAATGAGCAGTTCTTC; cdr3_aa: CASSVAGGISGGPYNEQFF; v_call: TRBV9; clone_size: .; d_call: TRBD2; cdr3_length: 19; j_call: TRBJ2-1
cdr3_nt: TGTGCCACCAGCAGAGTCGTAACAGTACAAGAGACCCAGTACTTC; cdr3_aa: CATSRVVTVQETQYF; v_call: TRBV15; clone_size: .; d_call: .; cdr3_length: 15; j_call: TRBJ2-5
cdr3_nt: TGTGCCAGCAGCCCGGGACGGATCAACAATGAGCAGTTCTTC; cdr3_aa: CASSPGRINNEQFF; v_call: TRBV7-2; clone_size: .; d_call: .; cdr3_length: 14; j_call: TRBJ2-1
cdr3_nt: TGTGCCAGCAGCCCCCCCCTGAACACTGAAGCTTTCTTT; cdr3_aa: CASSPPLNTEAFF; v_call: TRBV11-2; clone_size: .; d_call: .; cdr3_length: 13; j_call: TRBJ1-1
cdr3_nt: TGTGCCAGTAGTGGAGTCGGGGGAAATCAGCCCCAGCATTTT; cdr3_aa: CASSGVGGNQPQHF; v_call: TRBV19; clone_size: .; d_call: .; cdr3_length: 14; j_call: TRBJ1-5
cdr3_nt: TGCGCCAGCAGCTTGGTAGGAGGGCAGGAGACCCAGTACTTC; cdr3_aa: CASSLVGGQETQYF; v_call: TRBV5-1; clone_size: .; d_call: .; cdr3_length: 14; j_call: TRBJ2-5
cdr3_nt: TGTGCCAGCAGCGTAGCGGGCCTAGCGGGAGTGGGGACCGGGGAGCTGTTTTTT; cdr3_aa: CASSVAGLAGVGTGELFF; v_call: TRBV9; clone_size: .; d_call: TRBD2; cdr3_length: 18; j_call: TRBJ2-2
cdr3_nt: TGCGCCAGCAGCTTGGCGGGGGACGATCAGCCCCAGCATTTT; cdr3_aa: CASSLAGDDQPQHF; v_call: TRBV5-1; clone_size: .; d_call: .; cdr3_length: 14; j_call: TRBJ1-5
cdr3_nt: TGTGCCACCAGCAGAGCATCCACCAATGAGCAGTTCTTC; cdr3_aa: CATSRASTNEQFF; v_call: TRBV15; clone_size: .; d_call: .; cdr3_length: 13; j_call: TRBJ2-1
cdr3_nt: TGCAGCGTTGAATTCGGGGTACCCTACGAGCAGTACTTC; cdr3_aa: CSVEFGVPYEQYF; v_call: TRBV29-1; clone_size: once; d_call: .; cdr3_length: 13; j_call: TRBJ2-7
cdr3_nt: TGTGCCAGTAGTACCCAAGACAGGGGCAATCAGCCCCAGCATTTT; cdr3_aa: CASSTQDRGNQPQHF; v_call: TRBV19; clone_size: .; d_call: TRBD1; cdr3_length: 15; j_call: TRBJ1-5
cdr3_nt: TGTGCCACCAGCAGATCCCCGGGACAGGGTCATGGCTACACCTTC; cdr3_aa: CATSRSPGQGHGYTF; v_call: TRBV15; clone_size: .; d_call: TRBD1; cdr3_length: 15; j_call: TRBJ1-2
cdr3_nt: TGTGCCAGTAGTATTATTAACACCGGGGAGCTGTTTTTT; cdr3_aa: CASSIINTGELFF; v_call: TRBV19; clone_size: .; d_call: .; cdr3_length: 13; j_call: TRBJ2-2
cdr3_nt: TGCAGCGTTGAAGAGGTCGGGGACGAGCAGTACTTC; cdr3_aa: CSVEEVGDEQYF; v_call: TRBV29-1; clone_size: .; d_call: .; cdr3_length: 12; j_call: TRBJ2-7